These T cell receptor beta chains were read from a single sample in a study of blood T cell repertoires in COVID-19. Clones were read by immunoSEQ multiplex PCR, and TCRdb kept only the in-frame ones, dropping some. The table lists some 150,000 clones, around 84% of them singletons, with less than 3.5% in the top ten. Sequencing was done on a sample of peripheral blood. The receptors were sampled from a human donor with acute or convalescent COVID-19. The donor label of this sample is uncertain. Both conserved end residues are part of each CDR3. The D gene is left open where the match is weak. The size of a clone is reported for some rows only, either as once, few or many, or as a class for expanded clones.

cdr3_aa: CASSYSGQGNLNEQFF
cdr3_nt: TGTGCCAGCAGTTACTCCGGACAGGGTAATTTAAATGAGCAGTTCTTC
j_call: TRBJ2-1
v_call: TRBV6-2/TRBV6-3
clone_size: once
d_call: TRBD1

cdr3_aa: CASSSPRDRGRGTEAFF
cdr3_nt: TGTGCCAGCAGCTCCCCACGGGACAGGGGGCGAGGAACTGAAGCTTTCTTT
j_call: TRBJ1-1
v_call: TRBV5-4
clone_size: once
d_call: TRBD1

cdr3_aa: CASSLEVEEKLFF
cdr3_nt: TGTGCCAGCAGCTTAGAAGTCGAGGAAAAACTGTTTTTT
j_call: TRBJ1-4
v_call: TRBV7-9
clone_size: NA
d_call: NA

cdr3_aa: CASSLLSGFGELFF
cdr3_nt: TGTGCCAGCAGCTTATTATCGGGGTTCGGGGAGCTGTTTTTT
j_call: TRBJ2-2
v_call: TRBV7-3
clone_size: NA
d_call: NA

cdr3_aa: CASSQDAGAGYTF
cdr3_nt: TGTGCCAGCAGCCAAGATGCAGGGGCTGGCTACACCTTC
j_call: TRBJ1-2
v_call: TRBV3-1/TRBV3-2
clone_size: NA
d_call: NA

cdr3_aa: CATSRDPRAGTGRYNSPLHF
cdr3_nt: TGTGCCACCAGCAGAGACCCGAGGGCCGGGACAGGCCGGTATAATTCACCCCTCCACTTT
j_call: TRBJ1-6
v_call: TRBV15
clone_size: NA
d_call: TRBD1

cdr3_aa: CASSISSGRGTSPLHF
cdr3_nt: TGTGCCAGTAGTATCTCTTCGGGCAGGGGCACTTCACCCCTCCACTTT
j_call: TRBJ1-6
v_call: TRBV19
clone_size: NA
d_call: NA

cdr3_aa: CASSLYAGLAGDYNEQFF
cdr3_nt: TGTGCCAGCAGTTTATACGCGGGACTAGCGGGAGACTACAATGAGCAGTTCTTC
j_call: TRBJ2-1
v_call: TRBV27
clone_size: NA
d_call: TRBD2

cdr3_aa: CASGLGGTASRATNEKLFF
cdr3_nt: TGTGCTAGTGGTTTGGGGGGGACAGCCTCACGCGCAACTAATGAAAAACTGTTTTTT
j_call: TRBJ1-4
v_call: TRBV12-5
clone_size: NA
d_call: TRBD1

cdr3_aa: CASSPVAVVSYNEQFF
cdr3_nt: TGTGCCAGCAGCCCCGTAGCGGTGGTCTCCTACAATGAGCAGTTCTTC
j_call: TRBJ2-1
v_call: TRBV9
clone_size: NA
d_call: NA

cdr3_aa: CASSYEPRTSGSWEQFF
cdr3_nt: TGTGCCAGCAGTTACGAACCCAGGACTAGCGGGAGCTGGGAGCAGTTCTTC
j_call: TRBJ2-1
v_call: TRBV6-2/TRBV6-3
clone_size: NA
d_call: TRBD2

cdr3_aa: CASSLAGGSGYGYTF
cdr3_nt: TGTGCCAGCAGCTTAGCCGGCGGTTCGGGCTATGGCTACACCTTC
j_call: TRBJ1-2
v_call: TRBV11-1
clone_size: NA
d_call: NA

cdr3_aa: CATSRDQGDEQYF
cdr3_nt: TGTGCCACCAGCAGAGATCAGGGGGACGAGCAGTACTTC
j_call: TRBJ2-7
v_call: TRBV15
clone_size: NA
d_call: TRBD1

cdr3_aa: CAVDRGGTEAFF
cdr3_nt: TGTGCCGTCGACAGGGGTGGGACTGAAGCTTTCTTT
j_call: TRBJ1-1
v_call: TRBV30
clone_size: NA
d_call: TRBD1

cdr3_aa: CAIGRIGTGGDYGYTF
cdr3_nt: TGTGCCATCGGGAGGATAGGGACAGGGGGGGACTATGGCTACACCTTC
j_call: TRBJ1-2
v_call: TRBV10-3
clone_size: NA
d_call: TRBD1

cdr3_aa: CASSIQDRDNEKLFF
cdr3_nt: TGTGCCAGTAGTATCCAGGACAGGGATAATGAAAAACTGTTTTTT
j_call: TRBJ1-4
v_call: TRBV19
clone_size: NA
d_call: TRBD1

cdr3_aa: CASSQDRRTSGRWSQYF
cdr3_nt: TGCGCCAGCAGCCAAGATCGAAGGACTAGCGGGAGATGGTCCCAGTACTTC
j_call: TRBJ2-5
v_call: TRBV4-3
clone_size: NA
d_call: TRBD2